This TCR beta chain stems from a study of T cells after yellow fever vaccination. Whole-study results and caveats: The study noted that FACS-sorted repertoires could contain abundant clonotypes contaminating from the bulk population.

Trimming left V 4 bases short and J 4 bases short, with 9 bases between. The CDR3 length is 13 residues. Looked up from germline, CDR1 is MNHEY and CDR2 is SVGEGT. Via MiXCR, TCRdb re-called the 5' RACE reads, giving one row per CDR3 protein. The table includes under 200,000 distinct CDR3 sequences, approximately 11% detected once. Worth noting for this clonotype: What it binds is not known.

The chain employs TRBV6-2 or TRBV6-3 and TRBJ2-3; no clear D. Specimen: CD8+ T cells sorted from PBMCs, collected 15 days after the yellow fever booster vaccination. This clonotype originated in a man between 18 and 35 years old who received the YFV17D yellow fever vaccine. This CDR3 reads CASSSSLADTQYF. The CDR3 DNA reads TGTGCCAGCAGTTCTTCCCTGGCAGATACGCAGTATTTT.